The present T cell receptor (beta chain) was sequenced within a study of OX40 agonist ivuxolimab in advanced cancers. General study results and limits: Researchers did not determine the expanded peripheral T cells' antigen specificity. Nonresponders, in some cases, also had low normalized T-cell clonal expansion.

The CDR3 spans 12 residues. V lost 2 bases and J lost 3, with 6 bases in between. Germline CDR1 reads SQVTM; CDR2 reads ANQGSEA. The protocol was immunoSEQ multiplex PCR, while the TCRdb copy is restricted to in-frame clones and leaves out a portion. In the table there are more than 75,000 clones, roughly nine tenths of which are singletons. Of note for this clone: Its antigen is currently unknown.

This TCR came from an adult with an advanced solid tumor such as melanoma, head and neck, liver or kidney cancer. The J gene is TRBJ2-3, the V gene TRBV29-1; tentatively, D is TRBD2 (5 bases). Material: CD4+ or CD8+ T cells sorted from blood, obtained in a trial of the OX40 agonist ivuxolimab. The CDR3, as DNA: TGCAGCGTTGAAACGGGGACAGATACGCAGTATTTT. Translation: CSVETGTDTQYF.